This T cell receptor (beta chain) originates from a study of T-cell reconstitution after alpha-beta-depleted transplantation in children. For TCRbeta, the library was prepared with unique molecular identifiers. Each CDR3 protein is one row after TCRdb ran MiXCR on the PCR reads. Among roughly 300,000 distinct CDR3 sequences listed, over 8% were seen once. CDR1 is LGHDT and CDR2 is YNNKEL in the germline V gene (reference sequence). The length of the CDR3 is 16 residues. V dropped 0 bases and J dropped 6 bases, with 15 bases sitting between them. This clonotype was counted only a few times. The sequences come from PBMCs from the stem cell graft donor, collected from the stem cell graft. The TCR sequence derives from a human donor who donated a stem cell graft to a child with SCID. V gene TRBV3-1 combines with J gene TRBJ2-1, with D unclear. DNA of the CDR3: TGTGCCAGCAGCCAAGAAGGTGCCCTACTCGGCAATGAGCAGTTCTTC. Protein: CASSQEGALLGNEQFF.